Each of the 8 T cell receptor beta chains below was sequenced from the same sample in a study of blood T cell repertoires in COVID-19. Method: immunoSEQ multiplex PCR; TCRdb's copy keeps in-frame clones and lacks some. The table includes some 220,000 clones, around four fifths detected once. Sequencing was performed on peripheral blood. These receptors all come from a woman between 55 and 75 years old with active or convalescent COVID-19.

The chain recombines TRBV28 with TRBJ2-2; 9 bases fit TRBD1. J was trimmed by 6 bases and V by 2 bases; bases with no gene match: 4. Germline CDR1 reads MDHEN; CDR2 reads SYDVKM. This CDR3 comprises 15 residues. The CDR3 coding sequence is TGTGCCAGCAGTTTAAACAGGGGGCGGTCCGGGGAGCTGTTTTTT. Protein sequence: CASSLNRGRSGELFF.

CDR3 residues: CAWSQERDAEQYF. The CDR3 DNA reads TGTGCCTGGAGTCAGGAGCGGGACGCCGAGCAGTACTTC. The chain couples TRBV30 to TRBJ2-7, with 7 bases aligning to TRBD2. The V gene end was trimmed by 2 bases and the J gene end by 6 bases; junction bases not matched to a gene: 7. The CDR3 is made up of 13 amino acids. Germline V gene data show CDR1 as GTSNPN and CDR2 as SVGIG (reference sequence).

As concerns this clone: A junction boundary mismatches the germline segment, possibly from a read error. V usage is TRBV6-5 and J usage is TRBJ2-1; 10 nucleotides match TRBD2. There are 15 residues in the CDR3. Germline CDR1 reads MNHEY; CDR2 reads SVGAGI. CDR3 nucleotide sequence: TGTGCCAGCAGTTACTCGAGGACTAGCGGAGGGCCGGGGCTCTTC. Its translation is CASSYSRTSGGPGLF.

At least ten counts were recorded for this clone. The chain combines TRBV3-1 (or the pseudogene TRBV3-2) with TRBJ1-3; D possibly corresponds to TRBD1 (5 bases). This CDR3 has 17 residues. Germline lookup yields CDR1 LGHDT and CDR2 YNNKEL (reference sequence). Trimming removed 4 bases at V and 0 bases at J, with 16 bases between. Written as DNA, the CDR3 is TGTGCCAGCAGCCTTAACCCTGGGGGACTCTCTGGAAACACCATATATTTT. This gives the protein CASSLNPGGLSGNTIYF.

This chain connects TRBV5-8 to TRBJ1-6; D remains ambiguous. The V and J ends lost 0 bases and 7 bases respectively, with 8 bases between them. The germline V gene encodes CDR1 SGHTS and CDR2 YDEGEE. The CDR3 is 14 residues long. CDR3 residues: CASSLAGWNSPLHF. Here the CDR3 DNA reads TGTGCCAGCAGCTTGGCCGGTTGGAATTCACCCCTCCACTTT.

The genes are TRBV5-4 and TRBJ1-1; D is unclear. Germline CDR1 reads SGHNT; CDR2 reads YYREEE (reference sequence). Trimming stripped 2 bases from V and 6 bases from J, with 8 bases between. CDR3 size: 12 residues. Here the CDR3 DNA reads TGTGCCAGCAGCTTCGGTATGGCTGAAGCTTTCTTT. This gives the protein CASSFGMAEAFF. The full variable domain, its missing parts supplied by reference TRBV5-4 and TRBJ1-1, is ETGVTQSPTHLIKTRGQQVTLRCSSQSGHNTVSWYQQALGQGPQFIFQYYREEENGRGNFPPRFSGLQFPNYSSELNVNALELDDSALYLCASSFGMAEAFFGQGTRLTVV.

V and J are TRBV7-3 and TRBJ2-1; TRBD2 agrees at 9 bases. Unmatched junction bases numbered 8, after V lost 5 bases and J lost 3 bases. From germline, CDR1 is SGHTA and CDR2 FQGTGA. This CDR3 has 16 residues. Written as DNA, the CDR3 is TGTGCCAGCAGCCCGATTAGCGGGAGTGTCTACAATGAGCAGTTCTTC. Translating gives CASSPISGSVYNEQFF.

This chain uses TRBV4-2 with TRBJ1-4; D might be TRBD1 (6 bases). CDR3 length equals 15 residues. Trimming took 4 bases from V and 4 from J, leaving 13 bases between them. The germline CDR1 and CDR2 sequences are LGHNA and YNFKEQ. The CDR3 spells CASSPTDRNNEKLFF. CDR3 DNA sequence: TGTGCCAGCAGCCCCACGGACAGAAATAATGAAAAACTGTTTTTT.